A single sample gave rise to the 14 T cell receptor beta chains below, sequenced in a study of molecular identifiers for immune sequencing clone quantification. MiXCR, run by TCRdb on the PCR reads, gives a single entry per CDR3 protein. The data show 35,000 or so distinct CDR3 sequences, approximately 19% seen once. Sequenced sample: naive CD8+ T cells from blood, with Jurkat cell RNA spiked in. Subset meaning: FACS-sorted CD8+CD4-CCR7+CD45RA+ naive T cells. Every receptor here comes from a human donor in good health. Some libraries in this study had Jurkat cell RNA spiked in.

Sample share makes this clonotype medium-sized. The chain links TRBV28 to TRBJ2-4; no reliable D call. This CDR3 is 11 amino acids long. Germline loops: CDR1 MDHEN, CDR2 SYDVKM. Trimming shortened V by 3 bases and J by 4 bases, and 1 base separated the two germline ends. This chain's CDR3 is CASSFKNIQYF. Here the CDR3 DNA reads TGTGCCAGCAGTTTTAAAAACATTCAGTACTTC.

In this sample, this clonotype turned up many times. The chain employs TRBV5-1 and TRBJ2-7; 8 bases align to TRBD1. CDR1 is SGHRS and CDR2 is YFSETQ in the germline V gene. CDR3 length: 12 amino acids. The V and J ends lost 2 bases and 6 bases, in that order; junction bases with no gene match: 1. The CDR3: CASSLTGGEQYF. The CDR3 DNA follows: TGCGCCAGCAGCTTAACAGGGGGCGAGCAGTACTTC.

There are many counts of this clonotype. This sequence joins TRBV6-2 or TRBV6-3 and TRBJ2-7; D unclear. Germline V gives CDR1 MNHEY, CDR2 SVGEGT. The V gene lost 0 bases and the J gene lost 2 bases, with 11 bases spanning the gap. The CDR3 has 15 amino acids. In DNA form, the CDR3 reads TGTGCCAGCAGTTACTCTCCGCAAACGGCCTACGAGCAGTACTTC. This gives the protein CASSYSPQTAYEQYF.

On this clonotype itself: One end of the junction is discordant with germline, which a read error may explain. V gene TRBV10-3 combines with J gene TRBJ1-5, with D perhaps matching TRBD1 (5 bases). CDR3 length: 15 residues. The germline gives CDR1 ENHRY, CDR2 SYGVKD. The CDR3 sequence is CAISESWGVNRPQHF. The DNA for the CDR3 is TGTGCCATCAGTGAGTCATGGGGGGTCAATCGGCCCCAGCATTTT.

Remarks on this clonotype: Since a much larger clone is just one base distant, this may be a read error. This sequence joins TRBV4-1 and TRBJ2-3, with a weak D call TRBD1 (6 bases). The CDR3 loop spans 13 amino acids. CDR1 and CDR2 (germline): MGHRA, YSYEKL. The CDR3 sequence is CASSQSGADTRYF. The CDR3 nucleotides are TGCGCCAGCAGCCAATCAGGGGCAGATACGCGGTATTTT.

This clonotype was counted between two and nine times. The genes are TRBV27 and TRBJ1-1; no reliable D call. There are 13 residues in the CDR3. The V end was cut by 1 base, the J end by 4 bases, with 7 bases between. The germline V gene has CDR1 MNHEY and CDR2 SMNVEV (reference sequence). The CDR3 loop is CASSLLGGTEAFF. The CDR3 DNA reads TGTGCCAGCAGTTTATTGGGTGGCACTGAAGCTTTCTTT.

In the case of this clonotype: The junction does not match germline at one end; this may be a read error. The chain employs TRBV7-2 and TRBJ2-7, with 12 nucleotides matching TRBD1. There are 15 residues in the CDR3. Germline assignment: CDR1 SGHTA and CDR2 FQGNSA. As DNA, the CDR3 is TGTGCCAGCAGCTTAGCGGGGACAGGGGGCTACGAGCAGTCCTTC. Translated, it gives CASSLAGTGGYEQSF. The full variable domain, with the rest looked up from reference TRBV7-2 and TRBJ2-7, is GAGVSQSPSNKVTEKGKDVELRCDPISGHTALYWYRQSLGQGLEFLIYFQGNSAPDKSGLPSDRFSAERTGGSVSTLTIQRTQQEDSAVYLCASSLAGTGGYEQSFGPGTRLTVT.

This clonotype was observed many times. The V and J genes are TRBV27 and TRBJ2-7, with 9 nucleotides matching TRBD2. The V and J ends lost 0 bases and 6 bases, in that order; junction bases with no gene match: 9. The germline V gene has CDR1 MNHEY and CDR2 SMNVEV (reference sequence). CDR3 length: 16 amino acids. CDR3 amino acids: CASSLSLAGGPGEQYF. The DNA of the CDR3 is TGTGCCAGCAGTTTATCTCTCGCGGGAGGGCCTGGCGAGCAGTACTTC.

This clonotype was found a few times. The chain carries TRBV27 and TRBJ2-5, with a tentative D call TRBD1 (6 bases). CDR1 is MNHEY and CDR2 is SMNVEV in the germline V gene (reference sequence). Trimming shortened V by 6 bases and J by 1 base, and 18 bases separated the two germline ends. The CDR3 consists of 16 residues. The CDR3 here is CASRPNRAGAQETQYF. The CDR3 DNA sequence: TGTGCCAGCAGACCAAACAGGGCTGGGGCCCAAGAGACCCAGTACTTC.

This clonotype was recorded many times. CDR3 loop: CASSLGSRARSYNEQFF. As DNA, the CDR3 is TGTGCCAGCAGCTTAGGGAGCCGTGCGCGCTCCTACAATGAGCAGTTCTTC. The chain couples TRBV11-2 to TRBJ2-1; D not certain. Germline CDR1 reads SGHAT; CDR2 reads FQNNGV. V was clipped by 1 base and J by 0 bases, with 13 bases between them. This CDR3 spans 17 amino acids.

This clonotype was detected many times. The chain joins TRBV20-1 to TRBJ2-1, with a possible D match to TRBD2 (5 bases). Germline lookup yields CDR1 DFQATT and CDR2 SNEGSKA (reference sequence). With 6 bases removed from V and 0 bases from J, the gap between germline ends came to 12 bases. CDR3 length equals 14 residues. The CDR3 sequence: CSANSVSSYNEQFF. CDR3 nucleotide sequence: TGCAGTGCCAATAGCGTTAGCTCCTACAATGAGCAGTTCTTC.

At least ten counts were recorded for this clonotype. V usage is TRBV27 and J usage is TRBJ1-5; TRBD1 is a possible D gene (5 bases). Germline loops: CDR1 MNHEY, CDR2 SMNVEV (reference sequence). The CDR3 is 16 residues long. V lost 4 bases and J lost 3, with 16 bases in between. The CDR3 spells CASSSQGVVDNQPQHF. The CDR3 bases are TGTGCCAGCAGTTCGCAAGGGGTGGTAGACAATCAGCCCCAGCATTTT.

Ten or more counts support this clonotype. The rearrangement uses TRBV29-1 and TRBJ2-7, with 7 bases that match TRBD2. Germline assignment: CDR1 SQVTM and CDR2 ANQGSEA. CDR3 length: 15 amino acids. V gave up 0 bases and J gave up 2 bases; unmatched junction bases: 7. The CDR3 loop is CSVEDPGGKPYEQYF. The CDR3 bases are TGCAGCGTTGAAGATCCGGGGGGAAAACCCTACGAGCAGTACTTC.

This clonotype has at least ten counts. Here the CDR3 reads CASSQGLGISTNEKLFF. In DNA form, the CDR3 reads TGTGCCAGCAGCCAAGGACTCGGAATCTCAACTAATGAAAAACTGTTTTTT. The rearrangement links TRBV3-1 to TRBJ1-4, with D uncertain. The germline V gene has CDR1 LGHDT and CDR2 YNNKEL (reference sequence). This CDR3 is built from 17 residues. Trimming cost V 1 base and J 0 bases, with 12 bases left between them.